The present TCR beta chain was sequenced within a study of radiotherapy plus CTLA-4 blockade in lung cancer. About the research overall: In approximately 17% of patients, objective responses were seen; around 34% had disease control. General study findings and limits: TCR clones from tumors expanded in blood after radiotherapy plus ipilimumab. Reported findings show early blood T cell clone dynamics, with interferon-beta, best predicted response.

Comment on this clone: Its antigen is unidentified.

The germline CDR1 and CDR2 sequences are LNHDA and SQIVND (reference sequence). The CDR3 has 14 residues. Trimming took 4 bases from V and 8 from J, leaving 12 bases between them. TCRdb's table, derived via immunoSEQ multiplex PCR, lists solely in-frame clones and lacks some. Seen here are about 88,000 clones, less than 80% observed once, and the top ten hold around an eighth. It was focal radiation plus CTLA-4 blockade with ipilimumab that patients with chemo-refractory metastatic non-small-cell lung cancer received. The sample here was peripheral blood, taken from a patient treated with radiotherapy plus ipilimumab. The V and J genes are TRBV19 and TRBJ1-6; D perhaps matches TRBD1 (5 bases). This sequence was found in a human donor with non-small cell lung cancer that progressed on radiotherapy plus ipilimumab. The CDR3 bases are TGTGCCAGTAGTAGGGACGTAGGTCATTCACCCCTCCACTTT. It translates to CASSRDVGHSPLHF.